A single T cell receptor beta chain is shown here with its context. Using RNA template, CDR3s of TCR alpha and beta were amplified with iRepertoire arm-PCR. TCRdb recomputed calls from the multiplex PCR reads with MiXCR, one row per CDR3 protein. The data hold roughly 350,000 distinct CDR3 sequences, with 41% observed a single time. This sample stems from a study of glioma-infiltrating T cells. The clonotype was recovered from a human donor with low-grade glioma or glioblastoma, undergoing nonglioma brain surgery, or in good health (not recorded which). The sequencing sample was made of glioma tissue, nonneoplastic brain tissue, or PBMCs (not recorded which).

The CDR3 coding sequence is TGTGCCAGCAGTTTATTGACACCTATCTCCTACAATGAGCAGTTCTTC. It specifies CASSLLTPISYNEQFF. This chain joins TRBV27 and TRBJ2-1; no reliable D call. Trimming stripped 1 base from V and 0 bases from J, with 10 bases between. The CDR3 covers 16 residues. Germline V gene data show CDR1 as MNHEY and CDR2 as SMNVEV (reference sequence).